This T cell receptor beta chain originates from a study of cytomegalovirus exposure and HLA in healthy donors. 60 Vbeta and 13 Jbeta primers were used in PCR. TCRdb's table, derived via immunoSEQ multiplex PCR, lists solely in-frame clones and lacks some. The table lists fewer than 200,000 clones, around 80% of them singletons. A word on this clone: Its antigen is as yet unknown.

Trimming left V 0 bases short and J 7 bases short, with 16 bases between. There are 16 residues in the CDR3. Germline V gene sequence: CDR1 SGHRS, CDR2 YFSETQ. Overall study results and limits: A few chains linked to CMV were shown in vitro to be specific for CMV antigens. Presence/absence analyses assumed roughly uniform sequencing depth across donors, which may not hold.

The receptor was derived from a woman in her forties or fifties in good health and CMV-seropositive. The sample comprised PBMCs. The chain is built from TRBV5-1 and TRBJ2-2; D gene ambiguous. The CDR3 DNA is TGCGCCAGCAGCTTGGTCTCTACTCCATCCGGCGGGGAGCTGTTTTTT. This sequence encodes CASSLVSTPSGGELFF.